The 18 T cell receptor beta chains below come from one sample, sequenced in a study of T-cell reconstitution after alpha-beta-depleted transplantation in children. Unique molecular identifiers were built into the TCRbeta library. TCRdb passed the PCR reads through MiXCR, listing each CDR3 protein once. The data hold roughly 490,000 distinct CDR3 sequences, with roughly 10% observed a single time. The starting material was PBMCs, mostly from graft donor cells, obtained 180 days after TCRalphabeta/CD19-depleted stem cell transplant. The receptors derive from a female patient aged 2-10 years who had a stem cell transplant for aplastic anemia, so the T cells may come from the graft donor.

This clonotype was seen a single time. This chain connects TRBV4-1 to TRBJ2-1, with 13 bases that match TRBD2. With 4 bases clipped from V and 8 bases from J, the junction kept 8 bases outside the gene matches. CDR3 length: 16 amino acids. CDR1 is MGHRA and CDR2 is YSYEKL in the germline V gene. The CDR3 DNA follows: TGCGCCAGCAGCCGGGGGACTAGCGGGACCCGCGATGAGCAGTTCTTC. Amino acid sequence: CASSRGTSGTRDEQFF.

In nucleotides, the CDR3 is TGTGCCAGCAGCTTAGGGCAGAACAAAGAGACCCAGTACTTC. Translation gives CASSLGQNKETQYF. The chain links TRBV7-3 to TRBJ2-5; D uncertain. There are 14 residues in the CDR3. V was clipped by 2 bases and J by 3 bases, with 10 bases between them. Looked up from germline, CDR1 is SGHTA and CDR2 is FQGTGA.

This clonotype turned up a few times. The chain couples TRBV20-1 to TRBJ1-1; tentative D call: TRBD1 (5 bases). Germline CDR1 is DFQATT and CDR2 is SNEGSKA (reference sequence). The CDR3 contains 15 residues. V lost 0 bases and J lost 7, with 18 bases in between. The CDR3, as DNA: TGCAGTGCTAGAGATCGGAGGCACGTAGGGGATGAAGCTTTCTTT. Protein: CSARDRRHVGDEAFF.

The gene calls are TRBV4-3 and TRBJ1-6; 8 nucleotides match TRBD1. Trimming at V came to 1 base and at J to 7 bases, leaving 6 bases not matched to a gene. Germline V CDR1 and CDR2: LGHNA, YSLEER. This CDR3 has 16 amino acids. CDR3 nucleotide sequence: TGCGCCAGCAGCCAAGTCCGGACAGGGAGGAATTCACCCCTCCACTTT. Translating gives CASSQVRTGRNSPLHF.

This clonotype was observed at least ten times. The chain links TRBV6-1 to TRBJ2-4; the D gene is possibly TRBD1 (6 bases). Germline V lookup: CDR1 MNHNS, CDR2 SASEGT. The CDR3 covers 14 residues. V was trimmed by 2 bases and J by 13 bases, leaving 18 bases between them. In nucleotides, the CDR3 is TGTGCCAGCAGTGAACGCAGTCTACCAGGGGAGCAGTACTTC. It translates to CASSERSLPGEQYF.

This clonotype has only a few counts. The V and J genes are TRBV6-2 or TRBV6-3 and TRBJ2-2; D possibly corresponds to TRBD1 (6 bases). CDR3 length: 16 residues. V was trimmed by 6 bases and J by 8 bases, leaving 22 bases between them. Germline CDR1 MNHEY, CDR2 SVGEGT. Here the CDR3 reads CASSTPRTAPKGELFF. In DNA, the CDR3 is TGTGCCAGCAGCACCCCCAGGACAGCACCAAAGGGGGAGCTGTTTTTT.

The V gene is TRBV24-1, the J gene TRBJ2-2, with D possibly TRBD2 on 5 matching bases. The germline V gene has CDR1 KGHDR and CDR2 SFDVKD. CDR3 size: 13 residues. V was cut by 9 bases and J by 1 base, with 8 bases left in between. CDR3 sequence reads: CATRRGNTGELFF. DNA of the CDR3: TGTGCCACCCGACGGGGGAACACCGGGGAGCTGTTTTTT.

This clonotype was counted between two and nine times. The J gene is TRBJ1-5, the V gene TRBV20-1; D gene ambiguous. This CDR3 is 14 amino acids long. The germline V gene has CDR1 DFQATT and CDR2 SNEGSKA (reference sequence). V was pared by 1 base and J by 6 bases, with 13 bases between. The CDR3 DNA sequence: TGCAGTGCTAGAGTTCTAGGGTTGGGTCAGCCCCAGCATTTT. Its translation is CSARVLGLGQPQHF.

The chain has TRBV5-4 and TRBJ2-2; 14 bases align to TRBD2. This CDR3 is built from 16 residues. Germline CDR1 is SGHNT and CDR2 is YYREEE (reference sequence). Trimming at V came to 4 bases and at J to 9 bases, leaving 8 bases not matched to a gene. The CDR3 loop is CASSLGLAGGPRELFF. The CDR3 nucleotides are TGTGCCAGCAGCCTCGGACTAGCGGGAGGCCCCCGGGAGCTGTTTTTT.

Only a few counts were recorded for this clonotype. The gene calls are TRBV27 and TRBJ2-1, with a weak D call TRBD1 (6 bases). The CDR3 loop spans 15 amino acids. Trimming took 3 bases from V and 2 from J, leaving 11 bases between them. Germline lookup yields CDR1 MNHEY and CDR2 SMNVEV (reference sequence). This CDR3 is CASSLVTGPYNEQFF. In DNA form, the CDR3 reads TGTGCCAGCAGTTTGGTGACAGGCCCCTACAATGAGCAGTTCTTC.

The sample holds a few counts of this clonotype. V is TRBV18 and J is TRBJ1-2; possible D gene TRBD1, 6 bases. The CDR3 runs to 14 residues. Germline V CDR1 and CDR2: KGHSH, LQKENI. The V end was cut by 2 bases, the J end by 8 bases, with 15 bases between. CDR3 sequence (DNA): TGTGCCAGCTCACCAGGAGGGGGGGCCTACGGCTACACCTTC. Its translation is CASSPGGGAYGYTF.

The chain employs TRBV6-4 and TRBJ2-1, with 15 bases matching TRBD2. V lost 5 bases, J lost 5 bases, and 13 bases stayed unmatched. CDR3 size: 19 residues. Germline loops: CDR1 MRHNA, CDR2 SNTAGT. DNA for the CDR3: TGTGCCAGCAGTCGGCGGGGACTAGCGGGAGGACTAGACAACAATGAGCAGTTCTTC. As protein: CASSRRGLAGGLDNNEQFF.

This clonotype was seen only once. The J gene is TRBJ2-6, the V gene TRBV20-1; 12 bases are shared with TRBD1. The V gene end was trimmed by 3 bases and the J gene end by 3 bases; junction bases not matched to a gene: 12. Germline V lookup: CDR1 DFQATT, CDR2 SNEGSKA (reference sequence). This CDR3 spans 19 amino acids. CDR3 region: CSARSHRDRGRFGANVLTF. CDR3 DNA sequence: TGCAGTGCTAGGTCACACCGGGACAGGGGGCGGTTTGGGGCCAACGTCCTGACTTTC.

This sequence joins TRBV18 and TRBJ2-1; 11 positions agree with TRBD2. Trimming removed 1 base from V and 8 bases from J; junction bases left unmatched: 4. Germline V lookup: CDR1 KGHSH, CDR2 LQKENI. The CDR3 consists of 15 residues. The CDR3 here is CASSPLLAGGDEQFF. CDR3 sequence (DNA): TGTGCCAGCTCACCACTCCTAGCGGGAGGTGATGAGCAGTTCTTC.

This clonotype was recorded at least ten times. The chain couples TRBV24-1 to TRBJ2-1; 8 bases fit TRBD1. The V gene end was trimmed by 4 bases and the J gene end by 9 bases; junction bases not matched to a gene: 7. Germline assignment: CDR1 KGHDR and CDR2 SFDVKD. The CDR3 loop spans 14 amino acids. The CDR3 DNA reads as TGTGCCACCAGTGACTCAAATACAGGGGGTGAGCAGTTCTTC. This codes for CATSDSNTGGEQFF.

This clonotype turned up a few times. The chain uses TRBV20-1 and TRBJ2-2, with D possibly being TRBD1 (6 bases). The CDR3 covers 15 residues. Deletions cut 0 bases from V and 3 bases from J, with 11 bases between. Germline V lookup: CDR1 DFQATT, CDR2 SNEGSKA (reference sequence). CDR3 sequence (DNA): TGCAGTGCTAGAGACAGGGGTTGGGACACCGGGGAGCTGTTTTTT. It codes for CSARDRGWDTGELFF.

This clonotype occurred a few times. The rearrangement links TRBV28 to TRBJ1-5; TRBD1 matches 12 bases. Germline V CDR1 and CDR2: MDHEN, SYDVKM. The V and J ends lost 0 bases and 4 bases, in that order; junction bases with no gene match: 4. The CDR3 loop spans 17 amino acids. The DNA for the CDR3 is TGTGCCAGCAGTTTATGGAGGGGACAGGGGGCAAATCAGCCCCAGCATTTT. Translated: CASSLWRGQGANQPQHF.

The V gene is TRBV12-3 or TRBV12-4, the J gene TRBJ2-1; D call uncertain. The length of the CDR3 is 13 residues. The germline V and J ends were trimmed by 2 bases and 5 bases, with 7 bases remaining between them. The CDR3 DNA follows: TGTGCCAGCAGTTTATCCAGCAACAATGAGCAGTTCTTC. This encodes CASSLSSNNEQFF.